The clone carrying this TCR beta chain was observed once. The antigen is undetermined. PCR amplification relied on 60 Vbeta primers (plus 13 Jbeta primers). Sequencing was performed with immunoSEQ multiplex PCR; in TCRdb, only in-frame clones are kept and a portion is missing. Altogether about 150,000 clones are present, just under 80% being singletons, with the ten largest covering 5.5% to 7.5%. Whereas donors were nominally healthy upon sampling, unrecorded immune exposures were probable. This specimen comes from a study of cytomegalovirus exposure and HLA in healthy donors. Overall study results and limits: Some TCR beta chains (approximately 180 of them) were listed as cytomegalovirus-associated.

This CDR3 contains 17 residues. Germline V gives CDR1 KGHSH, CDR2 LQKENI. The germline V and J ends were trimmed by 1 base and 5 bases, with 17 bases remaining between them. V gene TRBV18 combines with J gene TRBJ2-2, with D possibly being TRBD2 (6 bases). This TCR derives from a woman between 40 and 55 years old in good health and CMV-seropositive. Specimen: PBMCs. The CDR3 spells CASSPRTANAGTGELFF. Written as DNA, the CDR3 is TGTGCCAGCTCACCACGAACGGCGAACGCGGGGACCGGGGAGCTGTTTTTT.